Detailed here is one TCR beta chain. Its antigen is not identified. This entry belongs to a study of shared clonotypes between healthy human individuals. Notes on the study in general: The study sampled only blood, and tissue repertoires likely differ.

An assay was performed, and its level was deep. Researchers divided each subset's genomic DNA evenly across several immunoSEQ plates. Sequenced by immunoSEQ multiplex PCR; TCRdb stores in-frame clones only, minus some. Of around 2,000,000 clones detected, roughly 95% appear once; the ten largest clones hold around 1.1%. V was pared by 0 bases and J by 5 bases, with 15 bases between. Germline lookup yields CDR1 SQVTM and CDR2 ANQGSEA. The CDR3 covers 15 residues. Selected positively for CCR7 and CD45RO-negative, naive CD8 cells excluded terminally differentiated effector memory CD45RA+ cells. The sequenced sample consisted of naive CD8+ T cells sorted from blood. The source is a man younger than 35 in good health. This rearrangement joins TRBV29-1 to TRBJ2-3; TRBD1 is a possible D gene (5 bases). CDR3 bases: TGCAGCGTTGAAGATCCTGGGGCATGGGGAGATACGCAGTATTTT. Translating gives CSVEDPGAWGDTQYF.